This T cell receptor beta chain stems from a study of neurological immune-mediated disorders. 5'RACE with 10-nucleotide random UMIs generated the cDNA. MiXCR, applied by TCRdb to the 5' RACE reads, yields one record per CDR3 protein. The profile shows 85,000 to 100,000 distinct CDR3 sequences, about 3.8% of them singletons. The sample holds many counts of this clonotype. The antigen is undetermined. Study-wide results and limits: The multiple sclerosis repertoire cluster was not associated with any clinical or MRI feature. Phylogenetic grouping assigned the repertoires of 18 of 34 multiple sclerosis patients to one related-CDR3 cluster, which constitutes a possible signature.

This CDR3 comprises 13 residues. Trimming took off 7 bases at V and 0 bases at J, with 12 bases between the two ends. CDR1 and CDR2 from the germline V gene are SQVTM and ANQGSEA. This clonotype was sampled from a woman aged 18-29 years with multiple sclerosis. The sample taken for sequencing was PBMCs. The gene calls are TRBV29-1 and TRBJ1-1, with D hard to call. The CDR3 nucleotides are TGCAGCGCCCAAGGGAGGATGAACACTGAAGCTTTCTTT. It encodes CSAQGRMNTEAFF.